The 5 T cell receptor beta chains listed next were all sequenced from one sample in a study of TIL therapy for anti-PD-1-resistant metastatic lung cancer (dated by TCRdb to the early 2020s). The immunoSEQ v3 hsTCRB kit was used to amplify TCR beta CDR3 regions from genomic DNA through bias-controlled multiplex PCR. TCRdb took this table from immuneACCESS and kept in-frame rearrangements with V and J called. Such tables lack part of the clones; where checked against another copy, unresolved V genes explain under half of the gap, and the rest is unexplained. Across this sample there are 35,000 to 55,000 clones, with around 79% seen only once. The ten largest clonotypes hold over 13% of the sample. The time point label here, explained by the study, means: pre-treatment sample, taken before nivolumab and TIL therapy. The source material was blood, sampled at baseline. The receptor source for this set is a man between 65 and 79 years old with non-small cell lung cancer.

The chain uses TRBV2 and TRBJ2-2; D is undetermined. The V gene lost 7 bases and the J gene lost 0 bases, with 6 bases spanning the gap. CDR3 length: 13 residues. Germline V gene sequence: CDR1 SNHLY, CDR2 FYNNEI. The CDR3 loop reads CASNLANTGELFF. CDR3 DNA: TGTGCCAGCAACCTAGCGAACACCGGGGAGCTGTTTTTT.

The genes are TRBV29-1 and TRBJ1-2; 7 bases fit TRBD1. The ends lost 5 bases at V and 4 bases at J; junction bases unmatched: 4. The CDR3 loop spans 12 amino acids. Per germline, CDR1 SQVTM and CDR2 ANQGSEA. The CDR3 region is CSVRTGSYGYTF. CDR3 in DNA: TGCAGCGTTAGGACAGGATCCTATGGCTACACCTTC.

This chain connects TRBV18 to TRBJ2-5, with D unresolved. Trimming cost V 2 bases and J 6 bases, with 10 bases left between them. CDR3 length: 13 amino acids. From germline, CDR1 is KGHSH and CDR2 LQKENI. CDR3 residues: CASSPVERKTQYF. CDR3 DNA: TGTGCCAGCTCACCAGTGGAGAGGAAGACCCAGTACTTC.

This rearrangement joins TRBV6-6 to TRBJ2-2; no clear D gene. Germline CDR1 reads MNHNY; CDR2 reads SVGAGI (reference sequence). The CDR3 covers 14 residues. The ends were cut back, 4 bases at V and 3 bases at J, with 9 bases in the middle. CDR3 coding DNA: TGTGCCAGCAGTTCGGCTGGTTACACCGGGGAGCTGTTTTTT. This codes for CASSSAGYTGELFF.

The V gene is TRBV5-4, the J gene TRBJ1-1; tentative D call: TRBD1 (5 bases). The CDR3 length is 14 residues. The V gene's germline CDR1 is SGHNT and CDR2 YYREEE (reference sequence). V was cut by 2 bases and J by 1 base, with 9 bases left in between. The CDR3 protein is CASSFEGQNTEAFF. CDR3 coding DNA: TGTGCCAGCAGCTTTGAGGGGCAGAACACTGAAGCTTTCTTT.